Following are 27 T cell receptor beta chains from one sample sequenced in a study of T cells after posttransplantation cyclophosphamide (TCRdb year 2016). The library relied on the immunoSEQ multiplex PCR assay. What TCRdb holds here is the immuneACCESS table cut down to in-frame rearrangements. Part of the clones is not present; checked against another copy, under half of the missing clones reflect an unresolved V gene, and the others are unexplained. The sample includes 2,000 to 2,500 clones, with around 81% observed a single time. Roughly 12% of the sample is held by the ten biggest clonotypes. The treatment or condition label on this specimen signifies: high-dose cyclophosphamide on days +3 and +4 as single-agent GVHD prophylaxis. For conditioning, the PTCy patients got busulfan and fludarabine, then a related or unrelated marrow graft, followed by cyclophosphamide on days +3 and +4. The sequences come from CD8+ T cells sorted from blood, collected about 350 days after allogeneic stem cell transplant with posttransplant cyclophosphamide. The receptors shown here come from a male patient aged 50 to 60 who received an allogeneic stem cell transplant from a related donor and was CMV-positive. After transplantation, some T cells may belong to the graft donor instead of the recipient.

The CDR3 is CATSRASGRATGELFF. The CDR3 DNA reads as TGTGCCACCAGCAGAGCTAGCGGGAGGGCCACCGGGGAGCTGTTTTTT. This chain connects TRBV15 to TRBJ2-2; the match to TRBD2 covers 12 bases. CDR1 and CDR2 (germline): LNHNV, YYDKDF (reference sequence). V trimming: 1 base; J trimming: 4 bases; junction bases outside the gene matches: 1. The CDR3 totals 16 residues.

This clone was observed once. The chain's CDR3 is CASRTSGYANTGELFF. CDR3 bases: TGTGCCAGCAGGACTAGCGGCTACGCGAACACCGGGGAGCTGTTTTTT. The rearrangement links TRBV7-6 to TRBJ2-2; the match to TRBD2 covers 9 bases. V lost 6 bases, J lost 0 bases, and 5 bases stayed unmatched. There are 16 residues in the CDR3. Germline lookup yields CDR1 SGHVS and CDR2 FNYEAQ.

In its sample, this clone is hyperexpanded. Here the CDR3 DNA reads TGCGCCAGCAGCCAAGATCTGGCCCCGGGGTATGGCTACACCTTC. Its translation: CASSQDLAPGYGYTF. The V and J genes are TRBV4-1 and TRBJ1-2; the D is unclear. This CDR3 comprises 15 residues. The germline V gene has CDR1 MGHRA and CDR2 YSYEKL. The V and J ends lost 0 bases and 5 bases respectively, with 13 bases between them.

This chain joins TRBV7-8 and TRBJ2-3, with unresolved D. The CDR3 has 14 residues. The V gene's germline CDR1 is SGHVS and CDR2 FQNEAQ. V was clipped by 5 bases and J by 0 bases, with 9 bases between them. The CDR3 nucleotides read TGTGCCAGCAGCGTCGGAGCTAGCACAGATACGCAGTATTTT. Encoded protein: CASSVGASTDTQYF.

The gene calls are TRBV11-2 and TRBJ1-2; possible D gene TRBD1, 6 bases. The CDR3 is 13 residues long. CDR1 is SGHAT and CDR2 is FQNNGV in the germline V gene. Trimming took off 4 bases at V and 1 base at J, with 7 bases between the two ends. CDR3 DNA sequence: TGTGCCAGCAGCTGGACAGATAACTATGGCTACACCTTC. Translating gives CASSWTDNYGYTF.

The CDR3 sequence: CATSRGLTGAYEQYF. CDR3 DNA sequence: TGTGCCACCAGCAGAGGCCTGACAGGAGCCTACGAGCAGTACTTC. The V and J genes are TRBV15 and TRBJ2-7, with D possibly being TRBD1 (6 bases). The CDR3 is 15 residues long. Germline loops: CDR1 LNHNV, CDR2 YYDKDF (reference sequence). V lost 1 base to trimming and J lost 2 bases, with 12 bases between them.

V and J are TRBV25-1 and TRBJ1-4; D unresolved. The CDR3 extends over 16 amino acids. CDR1 and CDR2 from the germline V gene are MGHDK and SYGVNS. Deletions cut 1 base from V and 0 bases from J, with 9 bases between. The chain's CDR3 is CASSEFPLTTNEKLFF. In nucleotides, the CDR3 is TGTGCCAGCAGTGAATTTCCCCTTACAACTAATGAAAAACTGTTTTTT.

The V call is TRBV19, the J call TRBJ2-3; D gene uncertain. The germline V gene encodes CDR1 LNHDA and CDR2 SQIVND (reference sequence). The CDR3 has 13 residues. V was clipped by 6 bases and J by 0 bases, with 7 bases between them. Here the CDR3 reads CASSHSSTDTQYF. CDR3 DNA sequence: TGTGCCAGTAGCCACTCCAGCACAGATACGCAGTATTTT.

This clone was observed a handful of times. The rearrangement links TRBV27 to TRBJ2-7; weak D call: TRBD2 (5 bases). CDR1 is MNHEY, CDR2 SMNVEV, per germline (reference sequence). The ends were cut back, 5 bases at V and 3 bases at J, with 17 bases in the middle. CDR3 length equals 15 residues. CDR3 region: CASSPFTGSLYEQYF. CDR3 in DNA: TGTGCCAGCAGTCCATTCACGGGGTCTCTCTACGAGCAGTACTTC.

V and J are TRBV5-4 and TRBJ1-1; 7 nucleotides match TRBD1. The V and J ends lost 1 base and 3 bases, in that order; junction bases with no gene match: 3. The CDR3 contains 14 residues. The V gene's germline CDR1 is SGHNT and CDR2 YYREEE (reference sequence). This CDR3 reads CASSLRQGDTEAFF. CDR3 sequence (DNA): TGTGCCAGCAGCTTGCGGCAGGGGGACACTGAAGCTTTCTTT.

V gene TRBV29-1 combines with J gene TRBJ2-3; 10 bases agree with TRBD2. Germline-derived CDR1 and CDR2 are SQVTM and ANQGSEA. CDR3 length: 17 residues. Losses at the gene ends were 0 bases for V and 4 bases for J; bases not matched to a gene: 10. The CDR3 DNA follows: TGCAGCGTTGAAGAAGGACTAGCGGAATGGAGCTCAGATACGCAGTATTTT. Translation gives CSVEEGLAEWSSDTQYF.

V usage is TRBV29-1 and J usage is TRBJ2-7, with 11 bases lining up with TRBD2. The CDR3 has 14 amino acids. Germline V gives CDR1 SQVTM, CDR2 ANQGSEA. After removal of 6 bases from V and 2 bases from J, the junction contained 6 bases not matched to a gene. CDR3 bases: TGCAGCGTCTCACTAGCGGGGGAAACCTACGAGCAGTACTTC. It specifies CSVSLAGETYEQYF.

The chain has TRBV7-6 and TRBJ2-7, with D perhaps TRBD1 (5 bases). V was shortened by 1 base and J by 2 bases, with 9 bases between the two germline ends. Germline V lookup: CDR1 SGHVS, CDR2 FNYEAQ. This CDR3 spans 14 amino acids. CDR3 DNA sequence: TGTGCCAGCAGCTTAGTCGCAGGGACCTACGAGCAGTACTTC. Translation: CASSLVAGTYEQYF. The full variable domain, with the rest looked up from reference TRBV7-6 and TRBJ2-7, is GAGVSQSPRYKVTKRGQDVALRCDPISGHVSLYWYRQALGQGPEFLTYFNYEAQQDKSGLPNDRFSAERPEGSISTLTIQRTEQRDSAMYRCASSLVAGTYEQYFGPGTRLTVT.

The chain has TRBV14 and TRBJ1-2; TRBD1 agrees at 10 bases. Germline values: CDR1 SGHDN, CDR2 FVKESK. CDR3 size: 16 residues. The ends lost 2 bases at V and 2 bases at J; junction bases unmatched: 5. The CDR3 loop reads CASSQTLTGGNYGYTF. DNA of the CDR3: TGTGCCAGCAGCCAAACCCTGACAGGGGGCAACTATGGCTACACCTTC.

The chain recombines TRBV27 with TRBJ1-5, with unresolved D. Germline V gives CDR1 MNHEY, CDR2 SMNVEV (reference sequence). This CDR3 comprises 13 residues. V gave up 2 bases and J gave up 6 bases, with 8 bases separating them. CDR3 residues: CASSLTQAQPQHF. The CDR3 coding sequence is TGTGCCAGCAGTTTAACCCAGGCTCAGCCCCAGCATTTT.

This clone showed up just a few times. The gene calls are TRBV10-3 and TRBJ2-6, with 7 positions matching TRBD1. This CDR3 spans 18 amino acids. After removal of 4 bases from V and 0 bases from J, the junction contained 9 bases not matched to a gene. CDR1 and CDR2 (germline): ENHRY, SYGVKD. CDR3 residues: CAISGGRDSSSGANVLTF. CDR3 coding DNA: TGTGCCATCAGTGGAGGCCGGGACAGTAGCTCTGGGGCCAACGTCCTGACTTTC.

CDR3 protein: CSESGSDNEQFF. In DNA, the CDR3 is TGCAGCGAAAGCGGGAGCGACAATGAGCAGTTCTTC. V and J are TRBV29-1 and TRBJ2-1; TRBD2 aligns across 8 bases. With V trimmed by 7 bases and J by 5 bases, 4 bases remained unmatched. Germline loops: CDR1 SQVTM, CDR2 ANQGSEA. The CDR3 is 12 residues long.

The genes are TRBV4-1 and TRBJ2-5; D is possibly TRBD2 (6 bases). V was clipped by 4 bases and J by 5 bases, with 20 bases between them. The germline CDR1 and CDR2 sequences are MGHRA and YSYEKL. The CDR3 contains 16 residues. DNA for the CDR3: TGCGCCAGCAGCCCCCTGGGTAGCGGAGCGGTGGAGACCCAGTACTTC. Translated, it gives CASSPLGSGAVETQYF.

CDR3 region: CASSRLSRAGELFF. The CDR3 region has the DNA TGTGCCAGTAGTCGGCTTTCCAGGGCCGGGGAGCTGTTTTTT. The V and J genes are TRBV19 and TRBJ2-2; a weak D match, TRBD1 (5 bases). The V gene lost 5 bases and the J gene lost 6 bases, with 13 bases spanning the gap. The CDR3 length is 14 residues. Per germline, CDR1 LNHDA and CDR2 SQIVND (reference sequence).

The chain recombines TRBV7-9 with TRBJ2-3; 13 nucleotides align to TRBD2. CDR1 is SEHNR, CDR2 FQNEAQ, per germline (reference sequence). The trim removed 1 base at V and 2 bases at J, leaving 9 bases unmatched. The CDR3 sequence is 19 residues long. In nucleotides, the CDR3 is TGTGCCAGCAGCTTAGGCCAGGGACTAGCGGGACGACACACAGATACGCAGTATTTT. Residues: CASSLGQGLAGRHTDTQYF.

J is TRBJ2-1 and V is TRBV5-1, with 9 bases that match TRBD2. The CDR3 extends over 14 amino acids. Per the germline V gene, CDR1 is SGHRS and CDR2 is YFSETQ. J lost 4 bases, V lost 6 bases, and 5 bases had no gene match. DNA of the CDR3: TGCGCCAGCACCTTAAGCGGGGGGTACAATGAGCAGTTCTTC. This encodes CASTLSGGYNEQFF.

V usage is TRBV5-4 and J usage is TRBJ1-2; a weak D match, TRBD1 (5 bases). Trimming took off 1 base at V and 3 bases at J, with 10 bases between the two ends. CDR1 and CDR2 from the germline V gene are SGHNT and YYREEE (reference sequence). This CDR3 is 14 amino acids long. The DNA of the CDR3 is TGTGCCAGCAGCTTGCGCCAGGGTGACTATGGCTACACCTTC. This sequence encodes CASSLRQGDYGYTF.

Comment on this clone: Other DNA sequences in the sample encode the same CDR3. The chain employs TRBV19 and TRBJ2-7; possible D gene TRBD2, 6 bases. V shed 3 bases and J shed 1 base, with 13 bases lying between them. The CDR3 runs 15 residues. Germline CDR1 LNHDA, CDR2 SQIVND (reference sequence). CDR3 DNA: TGTGCCAGTAGTATTTTCGGGGGAGAGTCCTACGAGCAGTACTTC. Its translation is CASSIFGGESYEQYF.

The gene calls are TRBV9 and TRBJ2-1; 10 bases align to TRBD2. V shed 0 bases, J shed 5 bases, and the junction held 2 bases outside the gene matches. The CDR3 runs to 15 residues. Germline lookup yields CDR1 SGDLS and CDR2 YYNGEE. The CDR3 bases are TGTGCCAGCAGCGTAGGACTAGCGGGCGACAATGAGCAGTTCTTC. It yields the protein CASSVGLAGDNEQFF.

The gene calls are TRBV6-5 and TRBJ1-5; D uncertain. The CDR3 covers 14 residues. Germline assignment: CDR1 MNHEY and CDR2 SVGAGI. Trimming shortened V by 7 bases and J by 0 bases, and 10 bases separated the two germline ends. CDR3 residues: CASMVRYSNQPQHF. Written as DNA, the CDR3 is TGTGCCAGCATGGTCCGGTATAGCAATCAGCCCCAGCATTTT.

V gene TRBV28 combines with J gene TRBJ1-5; D gene ambiguous. Trimming left V 7 bases short and J 3 bases short, with 10 bases between. There are 13 residues in the CDR3. Germline-derived CDR1 and CDR2 are MDHEN and SYDVKM. As DNA, the CDR3 is TGTGCCAGCAACCTATCCCCCAATCAGCCCCAGCATTTT. This sequence encodes CASNLSPNQPQHF.

The chain is built from TRBV7-2 and TRBJ2-1, with TRBD2 matching over 8 bases. The germline V gene has CDR1 SGHTA and CDR2 FQGNSA. The CDR3 runs 15 residues. V trimming: 4 bases; J trimming: 6 bases; junction bases outside the gene matches: 8. CDR3 DNA: TGTGCCAGCAGCTCCCAGCGGGAGCCCCCCAATGAGCAGTTCTTC. Its protein is CASSSQREPPNEQFF.